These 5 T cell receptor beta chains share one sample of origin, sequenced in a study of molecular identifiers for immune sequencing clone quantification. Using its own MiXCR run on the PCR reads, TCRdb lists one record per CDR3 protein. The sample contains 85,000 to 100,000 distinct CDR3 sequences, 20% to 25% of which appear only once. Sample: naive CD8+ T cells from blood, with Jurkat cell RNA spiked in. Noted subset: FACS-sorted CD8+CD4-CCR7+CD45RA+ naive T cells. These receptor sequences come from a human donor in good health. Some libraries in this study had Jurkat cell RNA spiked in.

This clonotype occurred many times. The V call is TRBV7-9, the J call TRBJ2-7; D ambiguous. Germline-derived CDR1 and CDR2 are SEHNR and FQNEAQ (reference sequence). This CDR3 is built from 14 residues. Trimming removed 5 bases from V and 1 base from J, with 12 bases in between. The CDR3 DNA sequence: TGTGCCAGCAGCGGCCCCTTGTCTTCCTACGAGCAGTACTTC. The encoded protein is CASSGPLSSYEQYF.

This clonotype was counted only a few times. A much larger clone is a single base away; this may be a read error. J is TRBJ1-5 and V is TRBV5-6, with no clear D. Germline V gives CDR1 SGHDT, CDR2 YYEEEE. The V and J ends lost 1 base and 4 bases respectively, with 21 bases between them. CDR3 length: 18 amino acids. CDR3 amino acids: CASSLYLSEALGNQPQHF. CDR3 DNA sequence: TGTGCCAGCAGCTTGTACCTATCGGAGGCGCTAGGGAATCAGCCCCAGCATTTT.

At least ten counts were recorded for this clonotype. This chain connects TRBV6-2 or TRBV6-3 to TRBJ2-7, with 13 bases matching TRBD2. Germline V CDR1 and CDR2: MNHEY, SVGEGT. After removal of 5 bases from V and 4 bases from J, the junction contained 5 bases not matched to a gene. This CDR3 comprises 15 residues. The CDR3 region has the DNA TGTGCCAGCAGTCAAGGACTAGCGGGAGTATACGAGCAGTACTTC. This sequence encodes CASSQGLAGVYEQYF.

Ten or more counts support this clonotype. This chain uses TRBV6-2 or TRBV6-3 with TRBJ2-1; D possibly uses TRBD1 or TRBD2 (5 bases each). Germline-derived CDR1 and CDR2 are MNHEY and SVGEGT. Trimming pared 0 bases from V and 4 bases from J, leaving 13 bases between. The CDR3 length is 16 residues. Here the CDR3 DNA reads TGTGCCAGCAGTTACTCAGAGGGGCTTGGGTACAATGAGCAGTTCTTC. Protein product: CASSYSEGLGYNEQFF.

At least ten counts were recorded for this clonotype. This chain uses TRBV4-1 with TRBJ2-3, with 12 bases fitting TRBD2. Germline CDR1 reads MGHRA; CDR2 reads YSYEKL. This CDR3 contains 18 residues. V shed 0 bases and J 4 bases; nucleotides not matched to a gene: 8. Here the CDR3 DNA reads TGCGCCAGCAGCCAAGATCTAGGACTAGCGGGGACCCCAGATACGCAGTATTTT. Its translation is CASSQDLGLAGTPDTQYF.